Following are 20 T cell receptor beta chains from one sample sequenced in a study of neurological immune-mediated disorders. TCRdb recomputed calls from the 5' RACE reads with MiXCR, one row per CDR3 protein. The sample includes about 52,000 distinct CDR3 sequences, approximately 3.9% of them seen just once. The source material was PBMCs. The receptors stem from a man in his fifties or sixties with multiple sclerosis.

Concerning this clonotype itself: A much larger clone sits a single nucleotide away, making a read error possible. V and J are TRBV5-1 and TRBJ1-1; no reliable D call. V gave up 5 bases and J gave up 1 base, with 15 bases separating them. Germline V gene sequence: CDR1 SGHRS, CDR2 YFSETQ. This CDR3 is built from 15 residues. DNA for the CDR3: TGCGCCAGCAGTTTACAAGGAAAGACGAACACTGAAGCTTTCTTT. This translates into CASSLQGKTNTEAFF.

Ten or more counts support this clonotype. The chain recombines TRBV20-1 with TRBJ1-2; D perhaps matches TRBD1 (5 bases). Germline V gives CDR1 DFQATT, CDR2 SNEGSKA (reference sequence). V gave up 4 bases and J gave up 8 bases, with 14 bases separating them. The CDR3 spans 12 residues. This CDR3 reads CSATPEGAGYTF. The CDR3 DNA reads TGCAGTGCTACCCCCGAAGGGGCCGGCTACACCTTC.

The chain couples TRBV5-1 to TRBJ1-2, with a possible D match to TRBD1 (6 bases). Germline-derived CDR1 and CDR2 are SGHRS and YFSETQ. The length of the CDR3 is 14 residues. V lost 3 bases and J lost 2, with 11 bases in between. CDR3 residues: CASSSTGKNYGYTF. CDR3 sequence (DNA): TGCGCCAGCAGCTCTACAGGGAAAAACTATGGCTACACCTTC.

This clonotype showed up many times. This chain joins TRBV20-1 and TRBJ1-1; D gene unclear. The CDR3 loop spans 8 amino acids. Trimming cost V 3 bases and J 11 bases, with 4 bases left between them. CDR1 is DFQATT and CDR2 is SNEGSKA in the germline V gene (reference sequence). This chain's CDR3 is CSASEAFF. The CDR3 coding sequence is TGCAGTGCTAGCGAGGCTTTCTTT.

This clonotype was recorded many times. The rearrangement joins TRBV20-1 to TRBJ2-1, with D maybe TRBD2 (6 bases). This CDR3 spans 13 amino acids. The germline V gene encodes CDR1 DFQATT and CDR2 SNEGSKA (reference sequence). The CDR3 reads CSVRESAYNEQFF. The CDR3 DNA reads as TGCAGCGTTCGGGAGTCTGCCTACAATGAGCAGTTCTTC.

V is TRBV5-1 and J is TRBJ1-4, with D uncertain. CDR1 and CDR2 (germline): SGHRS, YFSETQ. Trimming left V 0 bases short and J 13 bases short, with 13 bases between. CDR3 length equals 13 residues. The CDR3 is CASSLEEGERLFF. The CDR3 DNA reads TGCGCCAGCAGCTTGGAGGAGGGCGAGAGACTGTTTTTT.

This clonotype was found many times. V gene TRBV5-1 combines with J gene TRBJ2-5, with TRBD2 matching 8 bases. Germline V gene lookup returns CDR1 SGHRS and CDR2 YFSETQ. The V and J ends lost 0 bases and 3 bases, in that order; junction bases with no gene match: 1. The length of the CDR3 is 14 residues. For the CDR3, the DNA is TGCGCCAGCAGCTTGGTTAGCGGGGAAGAGACCCAGTACTTC. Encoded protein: CASSLVSGEETQYF.

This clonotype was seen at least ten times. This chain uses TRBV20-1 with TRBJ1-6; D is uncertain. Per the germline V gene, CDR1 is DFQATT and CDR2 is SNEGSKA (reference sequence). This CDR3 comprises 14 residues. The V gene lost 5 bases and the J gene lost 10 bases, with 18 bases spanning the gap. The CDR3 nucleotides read TGCAGTGCTTCTGCAGAGGGTTCCGGATCACCCCTCCACTTT. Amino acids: CSASAEGSGSPLHF.

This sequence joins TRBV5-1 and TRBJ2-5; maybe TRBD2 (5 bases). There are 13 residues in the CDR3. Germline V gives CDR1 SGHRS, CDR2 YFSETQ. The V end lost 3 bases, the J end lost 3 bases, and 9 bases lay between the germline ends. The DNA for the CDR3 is TGCGCCAGCAGCTCGAGCGGTAAAGAGACCCAGTACTTC. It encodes CASSSSGKETQYF.

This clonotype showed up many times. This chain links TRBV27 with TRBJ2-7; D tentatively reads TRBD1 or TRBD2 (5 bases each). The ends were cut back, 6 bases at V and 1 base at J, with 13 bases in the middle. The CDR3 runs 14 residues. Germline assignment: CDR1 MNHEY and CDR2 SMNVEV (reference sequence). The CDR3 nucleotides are TGTGCCAGCAGGTCGGGGCGCTATTCCTACGAGCAGTACTTC. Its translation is CASRSGRYSYEQYF.

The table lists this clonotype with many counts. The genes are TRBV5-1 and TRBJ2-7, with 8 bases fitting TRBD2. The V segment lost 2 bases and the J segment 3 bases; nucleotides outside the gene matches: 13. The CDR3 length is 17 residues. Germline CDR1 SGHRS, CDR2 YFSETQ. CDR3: CASSLRGQRELGYEQYF. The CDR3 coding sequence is TGCGCCAGCAGCTTACGAGGCCAGCGGGAGTTGGGCTACGAGCAGTACTTC. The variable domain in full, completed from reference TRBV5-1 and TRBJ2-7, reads KAGVTQTPRYLIKTRGQQVTLSCSPISGHRSVSWYQQTPGQGLQFLFEYFSETQRNKGNFPGRFSGRQFSNSRSEMNVSTLELGDSALYLCASSLRGQRELGYEQYFGPGTRLTVT.

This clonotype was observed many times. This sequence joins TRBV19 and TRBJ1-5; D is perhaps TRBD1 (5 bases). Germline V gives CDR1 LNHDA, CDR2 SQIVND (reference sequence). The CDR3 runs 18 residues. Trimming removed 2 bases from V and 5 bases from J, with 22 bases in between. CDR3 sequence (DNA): TGTGCCAGTAGTATACTGGGGCTCCGGGCTTTTCGGGATCAGCCCCAGCATTTT. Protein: CASSILGLRAFRDQPQHF.

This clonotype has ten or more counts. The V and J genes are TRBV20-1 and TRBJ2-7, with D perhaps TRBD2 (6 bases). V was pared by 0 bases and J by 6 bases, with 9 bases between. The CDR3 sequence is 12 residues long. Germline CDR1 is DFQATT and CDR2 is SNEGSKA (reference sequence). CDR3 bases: TGCAGTGCTAGAGAGCGGGACCTCGAGCAGTACTTC. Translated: CSARERDLEQYF.

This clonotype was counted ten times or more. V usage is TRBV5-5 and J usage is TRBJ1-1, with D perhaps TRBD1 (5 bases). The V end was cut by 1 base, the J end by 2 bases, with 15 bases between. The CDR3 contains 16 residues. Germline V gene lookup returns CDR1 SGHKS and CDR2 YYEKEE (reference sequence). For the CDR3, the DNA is TGTGCCAGCAGCTTGAAGGGGCGCGGGATCAACACTGAAGCTTTCTTT. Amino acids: CASSLKGRGINTEAFF.

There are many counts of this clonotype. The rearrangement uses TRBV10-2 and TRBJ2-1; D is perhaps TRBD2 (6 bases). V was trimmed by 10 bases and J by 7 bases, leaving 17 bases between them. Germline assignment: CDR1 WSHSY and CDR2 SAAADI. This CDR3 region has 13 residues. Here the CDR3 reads CATGGWMGNEQFF. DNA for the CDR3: TGCGCCACCGGGGGATGGATGGGAAATGAGCAGTTCTTC.

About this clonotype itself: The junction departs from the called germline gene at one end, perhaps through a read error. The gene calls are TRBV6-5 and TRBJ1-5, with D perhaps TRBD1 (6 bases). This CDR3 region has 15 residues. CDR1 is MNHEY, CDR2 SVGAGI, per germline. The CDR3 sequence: CASSPITGINKTQNF. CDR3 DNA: TGTGCCAGCAGTCCAATCACAGGGATCAATAAGACCCAGAATTTT.

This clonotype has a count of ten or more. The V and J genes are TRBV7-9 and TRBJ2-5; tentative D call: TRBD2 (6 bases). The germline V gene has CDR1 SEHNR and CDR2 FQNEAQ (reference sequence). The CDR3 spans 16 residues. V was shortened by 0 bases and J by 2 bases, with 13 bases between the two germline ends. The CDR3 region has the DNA TGTGCCAGCAGCTTAGCTCCCGGGACTTCACAAGAGACCCAGTACTTC. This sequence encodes CASSLAPGTSQETQYF.

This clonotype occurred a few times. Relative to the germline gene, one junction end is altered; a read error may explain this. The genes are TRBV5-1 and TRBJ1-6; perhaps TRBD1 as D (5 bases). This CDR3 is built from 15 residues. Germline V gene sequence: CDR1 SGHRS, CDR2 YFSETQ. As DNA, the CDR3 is TGCGCCAGCCGGACGGGCGGGGACTATAATTCAACCCTCAACTTT. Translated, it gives CASRTGGDYNSTLNF.

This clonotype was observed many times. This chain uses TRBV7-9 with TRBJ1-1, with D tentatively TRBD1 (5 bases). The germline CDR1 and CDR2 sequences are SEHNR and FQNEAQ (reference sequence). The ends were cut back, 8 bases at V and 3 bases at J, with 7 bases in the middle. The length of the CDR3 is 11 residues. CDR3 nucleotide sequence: TGTGCCAGCGGGGACTACACTGAAGCTTTCTTT. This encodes CASGDYTEAFF.

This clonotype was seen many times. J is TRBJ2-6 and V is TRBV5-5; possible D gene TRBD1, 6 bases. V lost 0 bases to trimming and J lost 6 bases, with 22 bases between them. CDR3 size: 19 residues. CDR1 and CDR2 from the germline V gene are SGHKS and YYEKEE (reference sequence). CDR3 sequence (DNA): TGTGCCAGCAGCTTGGAGATGGGGGCACAGGCCCGTATGGCCAACGTCCTGACTTTC. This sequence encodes CASSLEMGAQARMANVLTF. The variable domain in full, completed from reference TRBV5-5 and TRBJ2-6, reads DAGVTQSPTHLIKTRGQQVTLRCSPISGHKSVSWYQQVLGQGPQFIFQYYEKEERGRGNFPDRFSARQFPNYSSELNVNALLLGDSALYLCASSLEMGAQARMANVLTFGAGSRLTVL.